This T cell receptor (beta chain) was retrieved from a study of shared clonotypes between healthy human individuals. This clone came up a few times. A far larger clone is off by one base, so a read error is likely. Other nucleotide sequences in the sample specify the same CDR3. The V end lost 3 bases, the J end lost 9 bases, and 15 bases lay between the germline ends. This CDR3 comprises 13 residues. Germline V gene lookup returns CDR1 SGDLS and CDR2 YYNGEE. The method was immunoSEQ multiplex PCR; TCRdb's version includes in-frame clones alone and lacks a portion of them. The sample includes about 490,000 clones, roughly 80% of them seen just once.

The sample consisted of PBMCs. The TCR sequence derives from a woman between 40 and 50 years old in good health. Some clones in this sample may be carry-over from other donors' samples. This chain uses TRBV9 with TRBJ1-2, with unresolved D. CDR3 DNA sequence: TGTGCCAGCAGCGGACCCGGGCAGGCCCGCTACACCTTC. The encoded protein is CASSGPGQARYTF.